The 21 T cell receptor beta chains in this list originate from one sample, sequenced in a study of CD8+CD57+ T cells in acquired aplastic anemia. The authors sequenced patients whose flow cytometry had shown CD8+CD57+ cell expansion. For CDR3 and TCR beta VDJ profiling, genomic DNA was the template used. Using its own MiXCR run on the reads, TCRdb lists one record per CDR3 protein. The table includes about 240,000 distinct CDR3 sequences, around 45% detected once. The sequenced sample consisted of sorted CD4+, CD8+, or CD8+CD57+ T cells (not recorded which) from PBMCs. The receptor set was obtained from a human donor with aplastic anemia.

This clonotype was counted ten times or more. The chain joins TRBV13 to TRBJ2-7, with D possibly matching TRBD1 (6 bases). Germline CDR1 reads PRHDT; CDR2 reads FYEKMQ (reference sequence). Trimming stripped 0 bases from V and 2 bases from J, with 8 bases between. This CDR3 has 14 residues. The CDR3 is CASSLGRGAYEQYF. In nucleotides, the CDR3 is TGTGCCAGCAGCTTAGGCAGGGGCGCCTACGAGCAGTACTTC.

This clonotype was recorded many times. J is TRBJ1-3 and V is TRBV20-1; no clear D. The ends were cut back, 1 base at V and 0 bases at J, with 10 bases in the middle. This CDR3 is 15 amino acids long. Germline V gives CDR1 DFQATT, CDR2 SNEGSKA (reference sequence). CDR3 in amino acids: CSARVVPVSGNTIYF. The CDR3 coding sequence is TGCAGTGCTAGAGTGGTACCCGTCTCTGGAAACACCATATATTTT.

This clonotype was picked up many times. This chain links TRBV7-9 with TRBJ2-1; no definite D call. The CDR3 covers 12 residues. The V end was cut by 4 bases, the J end by 9 bases, with 10 bases between. From germline, CDR1 is SEHNR and CDR2 FQNEAQ (reference sequence). The DNA of the CDR3 is TGTGCCAGCAGCTATTCCCGGGTTGAGCAGTTCTTC. Protein sequence: CASSYSRVEQFF.

This clonotype was seen more than once but under ten times. An end of the junction differs from the germline gene, which may be a read error. The chain is built from TRBV12-3 or TRBV12-4 and TRBJ1-2, with D possibly matching TRBD1 (6 bases). The CDR3 contains 13 residues. CDR3 loop: CVSIPLEGDGYTF. The CDR3 DNA reads TGTGTCAGCATCCCTCTGGAGGGGGATGGCTACACCTTC.

The chain combines TRBV20-1 with TRBJ2-7; the match to TRBD2 covers 9 bases. The CDR3 is 14 residues long. Germline CDR1 DFQATT, CDR2 SNEGSKA (reference sequence). V lost 3 bases and J lost 2; bases outside the gene matches: 5. CDR3 loop: CSARETSGTYEQYF. In DNA form, the CDR3 reads TGCAGTGCTAGGGAGACTAGCGGAACCTACGAGCAGTACTTC.

This clonotype occurred many times. The chain employs TRBV7-2 and TRBJ2-1; 7 nucleotides match TRBD1. The V and J ends lost 4 bases and 3 bases, in that order; junction bases with no gene match: 18. Per germline, CDR1 SGHTA and CDR2 FQGNSA. The CDR3 consists of 19 residues. The DNA of the CDR3 is TGTGCCAGCAGCTCAATATTCTCGCCGACAGGGCATAACTACAATGAGCAGTTCTTC. This encodes CASSSIFSPTGHNYNEQFF. Using reference TRBV7-2 and TRBJ2-1 for the parts outside the CDR3, the full variable domain is GAGVSQSPSNKVTEKGKDVELRCDPISGHTALYWYRQSLGQGLEFLIYFQGNSAPDKSGLPSDRFSAERTGGSVSTLTIQRTQQEDSAVYLCASSSIFSPTGHNYNEQFFGPGTRLTVL.

V is TRBV20-1 and J is TRBJ1-1, with 9 bases identical to TRBD1. Germline values: CDR1 DFQATT, CDR2 SNEGSKA (reference sequence). The V and J ends lost 6 bases and 5 bases, in that order; junction bases with no gene match: 4. The CDR3 extends over 12 amino acids. CDR3 loop: CSAGQGDTEAFF. The CDR3 DNA reads TGCAGTGCGGGACAGGGAGATACTGAAGCTTTCTTT.

In this sample, this clonotype turned up many times. The V call is TRBV7-9, the J call TRBJ2-7; D uncertain. The V end was cut by 2 bases, the J end by 2 bases, with 10 bases between. Germline loops: CDR1 SEHNR, CDR2 FQNEAQ (reference sequence). There are 14 residues in the CDR3. CDR3 region: CASSLTLATYEQYF. The CDR3 nucleotides read TGTGCCAGCAGCTTAACCCTGGCGACCTACGAGCAGTACTTC. Looking up the rest from reference TRBV7-9 and TRBJ2-7 gives the full variable domain: DTGVSQNPRHKITKRGQNVTFRCDPISEHNRLYWYRQTLGQGPEFLTYFQNEAQLEKSRLLSDRFSAERPKGSFSTLEIQRTEQGDSAMYLCASSLTLATYEQYFGPGTRLTVT.

Notes on this clonotype: As the CDR3 is not closed by the conserved phenylalanine or tryptophan, this likely results from a read error. The DNA is omitted, as the CDR3 cannot be located on it reliably, and the CDR3 follows TCRdb's listing. The rearrangement uses TRBV6-5 and TRBJ2-6; the table gives TRBD1 as D, unverified against the DNA. Germline V gene lookup returns CDR1 MNHEY and CDR2 SVGAGI. With termini counted, the CDR3 has 15 amino acids. Here the CDR3 reads CASSKGQLWGQRQAC.

This clonotype was found many times. The gene calls are TRBV5-1 and TRBJ2-1; D uncertain. CDR3 length equals 12 residues. The germline CDR1 and CDR2 sequences are SGHRS and YFSETQ. Between the trimmed V and J ends, which lost 2 bases and 4 bases, there was a span of 4 bases. The CDR3 sequence: CASSFKYNEQFF. Written as DNA, the CDR3 is TGCGCCAGCAGCTTTAAGTACAATGAGCAGTTCTTC.

The V and J genes are TRBV29-1 and TRBJ2-1; 7 nucleotides align to TRBD1. Per germline, CDR1 SQVTM and CDR2 ANQGSEA. With V trimmed by 7 bases and J by 8 bases, 14 bases remained unmatched. The CDR3 is made up of 14 amino acids. In DNA form, the CDR3 reads TGCAGCGCCCCCGGGTCGAGGGACAGTGATGAGCAGTTCTTC. It is translated as CSAPGSRDSDEQFF.

This clonotype was seen ten or more times. The V call is TRBV7-9, the J call TRBJ2-7; 9 bases fit TRBD1. With 5 bases clipped from V and 4 bases from J, the junction kept 6 bases outside the gene matches. Germline V CDR1 and CDR2: SEHNR, FQNEAQ (reference sequence). The CDR3 extends over 14 amino acids. The CDR3 region has the DNA TGTGCCAGCAGCGGACAGGGGTTCGAATACGAGCAGTACTTC. The encoded protein is CASSGQGFEYEQYF.

This chain connects TRBV20-1 to TRBJ2-7; 7 nucleotides align to TRBD1. CDR3 size: 17 residues. Per germline, CDR1 DFQATT and CDR2 SNEGSKA (reference sequence). V lost 1 base and J lost 3; bases outside the gene matches: 15. The CDR3 region is CSARGREPGQTYYEQYF. The CDR3 coding sequence is TGCAGTGCTAGAGGTAGGGAGCCGGGACAGACATACTACGAGCAGTACTTC.

The chain links TRBV19 to TRBJ2-1; D gene unclear. The CDR3 runs to 14 residues. Germline V gene data show CDR1 as LNHDA and CDR2 as SQIVND (reference sequence). Trimming shortened V by 5 bases and J by 5 bases, and 13 bases separated the two germline ends. The CDR3, as DNA: TGTGCCAGTAGTGGATCGGCCGACAACAATGAGCAGTTCTTC. Its protein is CASSGSADNNEQFF. Looking up the rest from reference TRBV19 and TRBJ2-1 gives the full variable domain: DGGITQSPKYLFRKEGQNVTLSCEQNLNHDAMYWYRQDPGQGLRLIYYSQIVNDFQKGDIAEGYSVSREKKESFPLTVTSAQKNPTAFYLCASSGSADNNEQFFGPGTRLTVL.

In its sample, this clonotype was seen many times. The V gene is TRBV14, the J gene TRBJ2-7, with TRBD2 matching 11 bases. The CDR3 has 15 residues. Losses at the gene ends were 5 bases for V and 4 bases for J; bases not matched to a gene: 7. From germline, CDR1 is SGHDN and CDR2 FVKESK. CDR3 amino acids: CASSVIAGGPYEQYF. In nucleotides, the CDR3 is TGTGCCAGCAGCGTAATAGCGGGAGGGCCTTACGAGCAGTACTTC.

The chain carries TRBV12-3 or TRBV12-4 and TRBJ1-6; possibly TRBD1 for D (5 bases). The V end was cut by 3 bases, the J end by 10 bases, with 13 bases between. This CDR3 region has 14 residues. In DNA form, the CDR3 reads TGTGCCAGCAGTTTGGGACCAACCGGCTCACCCCTCCACTTT. It codes for CASSLGPTGSPLHF.

The chain recombines TRBV5-1 with TRBJ1-1, with TRBD1 as a possible D gene (5 bases). Per germline, CDR1 SGHRS and CDR2 YFSETQ. The CDR3 length is 16 residues. V lost 6 bases, J lost 1 base, and 19 bases lay in between. The CDR3 DNA reads TGCGCCAGCACCAATGGGGGAGGGTTAGCGAACACTGAAGCTTTCTTT. Residues: CASTNGGGLANTEAFF. The full variable domain, rest sourced from reference TRBV5-1 and TRBJ1-1, is KAGVTQTPRYLIKTRGQQVTLSCSPISGHRSVSWYQQTPGQGLQFLFEYFSETQRNKGNFPGRFSGRQFSNSRSEMNVSTLELGDSALYLCASTNGGGLANTEAFFGQGTRLTVV.

This sequence joins TRBV27 and TRBJ1-6, with unresolved D. Trimming left V 6 bases short and J 0 bases short, with 9 bases between. The CDR3 extends over 15 amino acids. Germline V gives CDR1 MNHEY, CDR2 SMNVEV (reference sequence). This chain's CDR3 is CASSTGSSYNSPLHF. The CDR3 DNA reads as TGTGCCAGCAGCACTGGGAGCTCCTATAATTCACCCCTCCACTTT.

Only a few counts were recorded for this clonotype. This chain uses TRBV30 with TRBJ2-3; 9 bases agree with TRBD2. Germline CDR1 GTSNPN, CDR2 SVGIG (reference sequence). J was trimmed by 2 bases and V by 4 bases; bases with no gene match: 7. The length of the CDR3 is 15 residues. The CDR3 DNA is TGTGCCTGGACGAGGGCTAGCGGGGTCACAGATACGCAGTATTTT. Translation gives CAWTRASGVTDTQYF. The variable domain in full, with the rest retrieved from reference TRBV30 and TRBJ2-3, is SQTIHQWPATLVQPVGSPLSLECTVEGTSNPNLYWYRQAAGRGLQLLFYSVGIGQISSEVPQNLSASRPQDRQFILSSKKLLLSDSGFYLCAWTRASGVTDTQYFGPGTRLTVL.

This clonotype was detected many times. The gene calls are TRBV10-3 and TRBJ2-7, with D maybe TRBD2 (6 bases). V was shortened by 6 bases and J by 4 bases, with 13 bases between the two germline ends. From germline, CDR1 is ENHRY and CDR2 SYGVKD. The CDR3 runs 13 residues. The CDR3 region has the DNA TGTGCCATCAGCCGGGACTCGGCATACGAGCAGTACTTC. Residues: CAISRDSAYEQYF.

A remark on this clonotype: The CDR3 end shows no conserved phenylalanine or tryptophan, and so a read error is likely. The chain is built from TRBV7-9 and TRBJ1-3; possibly TRBD1 for D (5 bases). The CDR3 sequence is 14 residues long. Germline-derived CDR1 and CDR2 are SEHNR and FQNEAQ (reference sequence). V was pared by 7 bases and J by 0 bases, with 10 bases between. The CDR3 reads CASTPGGSGNTIYL. The DNA of the CDR3 is TGTGCCAGCACCCCGGGGGGCTCTGGAAACACCATATATCTT.